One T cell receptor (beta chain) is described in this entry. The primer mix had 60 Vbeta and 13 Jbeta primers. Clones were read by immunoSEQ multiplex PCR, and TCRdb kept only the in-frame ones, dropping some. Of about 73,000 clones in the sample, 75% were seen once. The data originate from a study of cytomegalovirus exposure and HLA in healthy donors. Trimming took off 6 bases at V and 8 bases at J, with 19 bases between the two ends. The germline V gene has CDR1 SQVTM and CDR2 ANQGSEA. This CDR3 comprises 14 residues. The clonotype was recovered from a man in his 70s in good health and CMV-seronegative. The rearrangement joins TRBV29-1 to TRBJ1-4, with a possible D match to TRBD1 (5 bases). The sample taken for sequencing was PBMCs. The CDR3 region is CSVDGDSGDEKLFF. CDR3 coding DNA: TGCAGCGTCGACGGAGACAGTGGAGACGAAAAACTGTTTTTT.